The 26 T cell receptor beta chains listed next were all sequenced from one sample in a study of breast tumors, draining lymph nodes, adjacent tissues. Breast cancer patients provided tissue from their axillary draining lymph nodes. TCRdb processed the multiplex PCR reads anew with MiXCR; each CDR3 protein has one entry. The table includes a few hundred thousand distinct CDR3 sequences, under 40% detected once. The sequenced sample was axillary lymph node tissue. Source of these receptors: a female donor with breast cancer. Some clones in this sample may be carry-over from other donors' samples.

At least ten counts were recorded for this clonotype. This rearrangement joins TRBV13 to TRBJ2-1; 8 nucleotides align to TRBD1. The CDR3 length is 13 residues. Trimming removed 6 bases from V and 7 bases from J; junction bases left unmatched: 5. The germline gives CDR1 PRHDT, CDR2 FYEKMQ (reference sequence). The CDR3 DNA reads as TGTGCCAGCAGTCCTTACAGGGGGAATGAGCAGTTCTTC. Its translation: CASSPYRGNEQFF. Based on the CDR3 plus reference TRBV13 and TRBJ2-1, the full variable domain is AAGVIQSPRHLIKEKRETATLKCYPIPRHDTVYWYQQGPGQDPQFLISFYEKMQSDKGSIPDRFSAQQFSDYHSELNMSSLELGDSALYFCASSPYRGNEQFFGPGTRLTVL.

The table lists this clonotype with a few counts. CDR3 in amino acids: CASSLVFGGASSYNEQFF. As DNA, the CDR3 is TGTGCCAGCAGCTTAGTTTTTGGGGGCGCGAGCTCCTACAATGAGCAGTTCTTC. The chain recombines TRBV7-2 with TRBJ2-1; D might be TRBD1 (6 bases). The CDR3 loop spans 18 amino acids. V was shortened by 1 base and J by 0 bases, with 16 bases between the two germline ends. The germline CDR1 and CDR2 sequences are SGHTA and FQGNSA.

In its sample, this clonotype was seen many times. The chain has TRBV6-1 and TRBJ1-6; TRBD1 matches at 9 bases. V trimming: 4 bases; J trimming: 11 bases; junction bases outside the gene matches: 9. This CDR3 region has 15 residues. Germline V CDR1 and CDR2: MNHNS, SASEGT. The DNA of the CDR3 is TGTGCCAGCAGTGTGGACAGGGGCCTTCAGACACCCCTCCACTTT. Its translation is CASSVDRGLQTPLHF.

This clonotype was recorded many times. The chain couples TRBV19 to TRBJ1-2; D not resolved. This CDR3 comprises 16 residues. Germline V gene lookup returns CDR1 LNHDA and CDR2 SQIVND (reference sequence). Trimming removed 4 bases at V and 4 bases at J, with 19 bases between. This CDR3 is CASSSNPPKGTYGYTF. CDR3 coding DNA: TGTGCCAGTAGTAGTAATCCACCCAAGGGAACCTATGGCTACACCTTC.

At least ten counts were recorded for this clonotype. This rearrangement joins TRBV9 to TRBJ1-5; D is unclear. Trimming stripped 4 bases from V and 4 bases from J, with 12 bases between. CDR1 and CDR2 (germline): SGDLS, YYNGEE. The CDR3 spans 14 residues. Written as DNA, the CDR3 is TGTGCCAGCAGCCCCGAATCTTTTAATCAGCCCCAGCATTTT. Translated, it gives CASSPESFNQPQHF. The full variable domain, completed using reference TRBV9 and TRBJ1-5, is DSGVTQTPKHLITATGQRVTLRCSPRSGDLSVYWYQQSLDQGLQFLIQYYNGEERAKGNILERFSAQQFPDLHSELNLSSLELGDSALYFCASSPESFNQPQHFGDGTRLSIL.

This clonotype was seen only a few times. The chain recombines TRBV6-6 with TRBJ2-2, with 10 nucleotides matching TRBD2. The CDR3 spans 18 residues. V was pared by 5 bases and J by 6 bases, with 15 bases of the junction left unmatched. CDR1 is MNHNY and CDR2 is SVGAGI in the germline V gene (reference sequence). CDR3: CASSLLHPRSGGAGELFF. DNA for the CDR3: TGTGCCAGCAGTCTACTTCACCCGAGAAGCGGGGGGGCCGGGGAGCTGTTTTTT.

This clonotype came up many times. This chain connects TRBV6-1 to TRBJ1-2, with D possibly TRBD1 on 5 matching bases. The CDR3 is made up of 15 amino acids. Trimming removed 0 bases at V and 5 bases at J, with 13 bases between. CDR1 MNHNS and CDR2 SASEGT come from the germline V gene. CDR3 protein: CASSEALGEGYGYTF. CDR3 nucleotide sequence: TGTGCCAGCAGTGAAGCGCTAGGGGAAGGGTATGGCTACACCTTC.

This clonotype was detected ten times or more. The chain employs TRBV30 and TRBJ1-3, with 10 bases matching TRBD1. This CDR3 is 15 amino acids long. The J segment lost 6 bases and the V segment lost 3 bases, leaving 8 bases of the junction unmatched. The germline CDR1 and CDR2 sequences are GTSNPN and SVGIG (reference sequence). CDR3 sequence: CAWSGGTGEPNTIYF. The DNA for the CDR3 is TGTGCCTGGAGCGGAGGGACAGGGGAACCAAACACCATATATTTT.

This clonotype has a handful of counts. CDR3 in amino acids: CASSLTGGAETQYF. Here the CDR3 DNA reads TGTGCCAGCAGCTTAACAGGGGGCGCGGAGACCCAGTACTTC. The chain employs TRBV7-3 and TRBJ2-5, with 7 bases fitting TRBD1. CDR3 length: 14 residues. Trimming removed 0 bases from V and 5 bases from J; junction bases left unmatched: 3. The germline CDR1 and CDR2 sequences are SGHTA and FQGTGA.

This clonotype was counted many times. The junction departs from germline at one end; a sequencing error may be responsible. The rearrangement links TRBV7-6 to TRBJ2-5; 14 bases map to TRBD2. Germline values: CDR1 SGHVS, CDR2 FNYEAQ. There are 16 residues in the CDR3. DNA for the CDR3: TGTGCCGGCAGCTTAGGGACTAGCGGGAGAGGAGAGACCCAGTACTTC. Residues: CAGSLGTSGRGETQYF.

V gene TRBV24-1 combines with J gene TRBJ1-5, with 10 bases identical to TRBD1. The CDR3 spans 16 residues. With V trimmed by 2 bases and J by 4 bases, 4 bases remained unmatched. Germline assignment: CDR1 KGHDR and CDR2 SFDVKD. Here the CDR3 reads CATSDYGQGGNQPQHF. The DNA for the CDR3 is TGTGCCACCAGTGATTATGGACAGGGGGGGAATCAGCCCCAGCATTTT.

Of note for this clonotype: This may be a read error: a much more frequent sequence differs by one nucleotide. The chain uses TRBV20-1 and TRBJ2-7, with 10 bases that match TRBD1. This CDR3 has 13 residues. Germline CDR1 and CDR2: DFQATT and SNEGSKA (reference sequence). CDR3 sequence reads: CSASGQGTYAQYF. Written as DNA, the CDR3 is TGCAGTGCTTCGGGACAGGGGACCTACGCGCAGTACTTC.

CDR3 in amino acids: CASSEGQVIDQPQHF. The CDR3 bases are TGTGCCAGTAGTGAGGGACAGGTAATCGATCAGCCCCAGCATTTT. This rearrangement joins TRBV19 to TRBJ1-5; 8 bases match TRBD1. The germline gives CDR1 LNHDA, CDR2 SQIVND (reference sequence). V lost 5 bases and J lost 5; bases outside the gene matches: 8. The length of the CDR3 is 15 residues.

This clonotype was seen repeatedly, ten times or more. CDR3 amino acids: CASSWDTGGAGTQYF. CDR3 DNA sequence: TGTGCCAGCAGCTGGGACACGGGGGGGGCTGGGACCCAGTACTTC. The V gene is TRBV7-9, the J gene TRBJ2-5; TRBD2 matches at 8 bases. The germline V gene has CDR1 SEHNR and CDR2 FQNEAQ (reference sequence). Germline trimming cut 4 bases from V and 7 bases from J; bases unmatched to any gene: 11. The CDR3 length is 15 residues. The entire variable domain, with the rest obtained from reference TRBV7-9 and TRBJ2-5, is as follows: DTGVSQNPRHKITKRGQNVTFRCDPISEHNRLYWYRQTLGQGPEFLTYFQNEAQLEKSRLLSDRFSAERPKGSFSTLEIQRTEQGDSAMYLCASSWDTGGAGTQYFGPGTRLLVL.

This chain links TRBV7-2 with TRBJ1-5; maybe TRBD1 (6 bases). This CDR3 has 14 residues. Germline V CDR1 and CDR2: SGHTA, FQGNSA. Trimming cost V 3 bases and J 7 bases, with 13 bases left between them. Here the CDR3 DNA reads TGTGCCAGCAGCTTTCGGGGGGCTGGACAGCCCCAGCATTTT. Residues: CASSFRGAGQPQHF. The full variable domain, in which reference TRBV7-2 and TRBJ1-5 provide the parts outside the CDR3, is GAGVSQSPSNKVTEKGKDVELRCDPISGHTALYWYRQSLGQGLEFLIYFQGNSAPDKSGLPSDRFSAERTGGSVSTLTIQRTQQEDSAVYLCASSFRGAGQPQHFGDGTRLSIL.

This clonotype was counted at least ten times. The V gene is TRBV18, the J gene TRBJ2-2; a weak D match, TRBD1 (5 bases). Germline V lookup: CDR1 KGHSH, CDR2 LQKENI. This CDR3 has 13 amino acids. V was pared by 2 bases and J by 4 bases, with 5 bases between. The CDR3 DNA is TGTGCCAGCTCACCAAGGGGCACCGGGGAGCTGTTTTTT. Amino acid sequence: CASSPRGTGELFF.

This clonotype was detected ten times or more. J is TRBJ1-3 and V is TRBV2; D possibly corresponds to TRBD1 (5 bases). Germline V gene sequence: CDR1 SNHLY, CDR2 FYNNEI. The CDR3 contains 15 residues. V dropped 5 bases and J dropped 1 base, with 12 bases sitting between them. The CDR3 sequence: CASSPRGGSGNTIYF. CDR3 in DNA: TGTGCCAGCAGTCCCCGGGGGGGATCTGGAAACACCATATATTTT.

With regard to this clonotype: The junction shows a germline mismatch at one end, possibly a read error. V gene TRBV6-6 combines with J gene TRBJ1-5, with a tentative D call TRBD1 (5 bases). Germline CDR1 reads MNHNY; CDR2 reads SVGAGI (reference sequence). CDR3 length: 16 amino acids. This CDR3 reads CAISEGRATLNQPQHF. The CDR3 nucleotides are TGTGCCATCAGTGAAGGCAGGGCGACGTTGAATCAGCCCCAGCATTTT.

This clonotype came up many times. For the CDR3, the DNA is TGTGCCAGCAGTGAATGGGGGGTCGGAAACTATGGCTACACCTTC. It translates to CASSEWGVGNYGYTF. V is TRBV6-1 and J is TRBJ1-2; TRBD1 is a possible D gene (5 bases). The CDR3 consists of 15 residues. Germline lookup yields CDR1 MNHNS and CDR2 SASEGT. Trimming removed 2 bases from V and 2 bases from J, with 12 bases in between.

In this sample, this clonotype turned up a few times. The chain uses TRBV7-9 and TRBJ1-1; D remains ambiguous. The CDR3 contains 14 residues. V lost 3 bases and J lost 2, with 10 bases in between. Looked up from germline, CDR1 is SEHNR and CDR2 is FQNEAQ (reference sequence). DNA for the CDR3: TGTGCCAGCAGCTTCATTCTGGCAAACACTGAAGCTTTCTTT. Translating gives CASSFILANTEAFF.

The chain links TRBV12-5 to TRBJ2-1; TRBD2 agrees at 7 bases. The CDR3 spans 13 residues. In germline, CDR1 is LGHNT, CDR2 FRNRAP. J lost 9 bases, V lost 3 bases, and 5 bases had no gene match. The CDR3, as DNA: TGTGCTAGTGGTTTCAGCGGGATTGGTGAGCAGTTCTTC. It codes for CASGFSGIGEQFF. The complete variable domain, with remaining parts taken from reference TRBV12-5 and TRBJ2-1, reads DARVTQTPRHKVTEMGQEVTMRCQPILGHNTVFWYRQTMMQGLELLAYFRNRAPLDDSGMPKDRFSAEMPDATLATLKIQPSEPRDSAVYFCASGFSGIGEQFFGPGTRLTVL.

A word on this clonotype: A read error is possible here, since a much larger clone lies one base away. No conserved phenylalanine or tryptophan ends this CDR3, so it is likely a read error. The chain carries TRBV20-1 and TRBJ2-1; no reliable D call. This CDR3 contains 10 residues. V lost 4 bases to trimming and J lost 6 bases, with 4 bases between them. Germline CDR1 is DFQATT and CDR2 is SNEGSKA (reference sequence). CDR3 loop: CSAMGNEQFS. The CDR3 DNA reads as TGCAGTGCTATGGGCAATGAGCAGTTCTCC.

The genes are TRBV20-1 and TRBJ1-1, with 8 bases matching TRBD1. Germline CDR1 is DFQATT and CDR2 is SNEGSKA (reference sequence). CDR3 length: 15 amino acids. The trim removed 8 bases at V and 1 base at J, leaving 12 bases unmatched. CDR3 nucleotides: TGCAGTACTCCAGGGGGCAGGGGACGGAACACTGAAGCTTTCTTT. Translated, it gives CSTPGGRGRNTEAFF.

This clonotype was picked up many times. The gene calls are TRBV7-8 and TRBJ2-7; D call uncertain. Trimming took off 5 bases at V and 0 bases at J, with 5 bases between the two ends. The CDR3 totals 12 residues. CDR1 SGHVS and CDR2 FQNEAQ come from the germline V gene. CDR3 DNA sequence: TGTGCCAGCAGCACCTACTCCTACGAGCAGTACTTC. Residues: CASSTYSYEQYF.

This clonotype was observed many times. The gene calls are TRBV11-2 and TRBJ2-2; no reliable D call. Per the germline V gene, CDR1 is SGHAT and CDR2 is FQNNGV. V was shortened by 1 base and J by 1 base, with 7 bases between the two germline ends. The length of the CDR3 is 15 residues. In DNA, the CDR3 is TGTGCCAGCAGCTTAGCCAGCCGGAACACCGGGGAGCTGTTTTTT. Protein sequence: CASSLASRNTGELFF.

CDR3 residues: CASSFVRLAGPTDTQYF. Here the CDR3 DNA reads TGTGCCAGCAGCTTCGTTAGGCTAGCGGGACCCACAGATACGCAGTATTTT. The chain couples TRBV7-2 to TRBJ2-3, with 9 bases aligning to TRBD2. V dropped 3 bases and J dropped 2; count of bases not matched to a gene: 9. The CDR3 covers 17 residues. Looked up from germline, CDR1 is SGHTA and CDR2 is FQGNSA.